A single sample is the source of the 23 T cell receptor beta chains below, sequenced in a study of cytomegalovirus exposure and HLA in healthy donors. Researchers ran the PCR with 60 Vbeta and 13 Jbeta primers. Generated by immunoSEQ multiplex PCR, the TCRdb table keeps only in-frame clones and is missing some. Here the sample spans 170,000 or so clones, 78% being singletons. Specimen: PBMCs. Every receptor here comes from a woman aged 50 to 65 in good health and CMV-seropositive.

The rearrangement joins TRBV4-1 to TRBJ2-1; 10 nucleotides line up with TRBD2. CDR1 is MGHRA, CDR2 YSYEKL, per germline. V was pared by 3 bases and J by 1 base, with 0 bases of the junction left unmatched. This CDR3 comprises 15 residues. The CDR3 DNA follows: TGCGCCAGCAGCCATAGCGGGGGGTCCTACAATGAGCAGTTCTTC. Protein sequence: CASSHSGGSYNEQFF.

The J gene is TRBJ1-5, the V gene TRBV30; TRBD1 might be the D (5 bases). Germline loops: CDR1 GTSNPN, CDR2 SVGIG (reference sequence). The CDR3 contains 19 residues. The V and J ends lost 1 base and 1 base respectively, with 23 bases between them. CDR3 sequence reads: CAWSAFRDSLPQSNQPQHF. The CDR3 region has the DNA TGTGCCTGGAGTGCGTTTCGGGACTCACTCCCTCAGAGCAATCAGCCCCAGCATTTT.

V and J are TRBV27 and TRBJ1-1, with TRBD1 matching 7 bases. The CDR3 is made up of 14 amino acids. Trimming at V came to 8 bases and at J to 3 bases, leaving 9 bases not matched to a gene. Germline V CDR1 and CDR2: MNHEY, SMNVEV (reference sequence). The CDR3 DNA sequence: TGTGCCAGCTTTAACAGGGGCTGGGACACTGAAGCTTTCTTT. Encoded protein: CASFNRGWDTEAFF.

This clone was counted a single time. This rearrangement joins TRBV9 to TRBJ2-3; the match to TRBD2 covers 12 bases. This CDR3 spans 16 amino acids. CDR1 and CDR2 (germline): SGDLS, YYNGEE. Unmatched junction bases numbered 4, after V lost 4 bases and J lost 1 base. The CDR3 sequence: CASSSRTSGGTDTQYF. The CDR3 DNA sequence: TGTGCCAGCAGCTCTCGGACTAGCGGGGGCACAGATACGCAGTATTTT.

This clone has only a few counts. The chain carries TRBV5-1 and TRBJ1-1, with unresolved D. Deletions cut 0 bases from V and 1 base from J, with 10 bases between. The CDR3 runs 15 residues. CDR1 and CDR2 (germline): SGHRS, YFSETQ. CDR3 region: CASSLGATWNTEAFF. In nucleotides, the CDR3 is TGCGCCAGCAGCTTGGGGGCAACATGGAACACTGAAGCTTTCTTT.

J is TRBJ2-7 and V is TRBV6-6; D possibly corresponds to TRBD1 (5 bases). This CDR3 region has 15 residues. Looked up from germline, CDR1 is MNHNY and CDR2 is SVGAGI (reference sequence). Deletions cut 5 bases from V and 4 bases from J, with 18 bases between. CDR3 in DNA: TGTGCCAGCAGTCCCGTAGGGGATGGTGGGTACGAGCAGTACTTC. As protein: CASSPVGDGGYEQYF.

The chain employs TRBV9 and TRBJ2-3, with TRBD2 matching 11 bases. This CDR3 spans 17 amino acids. Unmatched junction bases numbered 6, after V lost 3 bases and J lost 0 bases. Germline V gene sequence: CDR1 SGDLS, CDR2 YYNGEE. CDR3 in DNA: TGTGCCAGCAGCGATAGCGGGGGGGCTCCTAGCACAGATACGCAGTATTTT. Its protein product is CASSDSGGAPSTDTQYF.

V gene TRBV9 combines with J gene TRBJ2-7; 9 positions match TRBD1. The germline CDR1 and CDR2 sequences are SGDLS and YYNGEE. V lost 4 bases, J lost 3 bases, and 17 bases stayed unmatched. The CDR3 consists of 18 residues. CDR3 in amino acids: CASSRYDLDRGFYYEQYF. As DNA, the CDR3 is TGTGCCAGCAGCAGATATGACTTGGACAGGGGCTTTTACTACGAGCAGTACTTC.

The chain carries TRBV7-9 and TRBJ1-3; the D is unclear. The CDR3 has 18 amino acids. Trimming cost V 1 base and J 0 bases, with 16 bases left between them. Looked up from germline, CDR1 is SEHNR and CDR2 is FQNEAQ (reference sequence). This CDR3 reads CASSLEAGPGLSGNTIYF. The CDR3 DNA is TGTGCCAGCAGCTTAGAGGCGGGCCCGGGTCTCTCTGGAAACACCATATATTTT.

Here the CDR3 reads CASTPGRNYGYTF. DNA of the CDR3: TGTGCCAGCACCCCCGGGAGGAACTATGGCTACACCTTC. The rearrangement links TRBV11-1 to TRBJ1-2; D not certain. Trimming removed 7 bases at V and 2 bases at J, with 11 bases between. The CDR3 is made up of 13 amino acids. Per the germline V gene, CDR1 is SGHAT and CDR2 is FQDESV (reference sequence).

This clone is a singleton in its sample. CDR3 nucleotide sequence: TGTGCCAGCAGTAGGGAGGGAGCAAACTATAATTCACCCCTCCACTTT. Encoded protein: CASSREGANYNSPLHF. The V and J genes are TRBV6-6 and TRBJ1-6; D not resolved. This CDR3 comprises 16 residues. Germline V gene lookup returns CDR1 MNHNY and CDR2 SVGAGI (reference sequence). V was pared by 5 bases and J by 3 bases, with 14 bases between.

This clone showed up just a few times. J is TRBJ2-5 and V is TRBV7-9; 8 bases map to TRBD1. After removal of 5 bases from V and 5 bases from J, the junction contained 10 bases not matched to a gene. This CDR3 has 15 residues. Germline V gives CDR1 SEHNR, CDR2 FQNEAQ (reference sequence). The CDR3 is CASSGSGGRWETQYF. The CDR3 bases are TGTGCCAGCAGCGGCTCAGGGGGCCGATGGGAGACCCAGTACTTC.

There are a few counts of this clone. CDR3 amino acids: CASSPTSGGPLAMWNEQFF. CDR3 bases: TGTGCCAGCAGCCCGACTAGCGGGGGGCCGTTAGCCATGTGGAATGAGCAGTTCTTC. The chain recombines TRBV7-3 with TRBJ2-1, with 13 bases identical to TRBD2. The ends lost 5 bases at V and 7 bases at J; junction bases unmatched: 17. The CDR3 is 19 amino acids. Germline V gene lookup returns CDR1 SGHTA and CDR2 FQGTGA. Full variable domain (outside the CDR3, taken from reference TRBV7-3 and TRBJ2-1): GAGVSQTPSNKVTEKGKYVELRCDPISGHTALYWYRQSLGQGPEFLIYFQGTGAADDSGLPNDRFFAVRPEGSVSTLKIQRTERGDSAVYLCASSPTSGGPLAMWNEQFFGPGTRLTVL.

V usage is TRBV27 and J usage is TRBJ1-2; D gene ambiguous. Germline loops: CDR1 MNHEY, CDR2 SMNVEV (reference sequence). This CDR3 comprises 16 residues. Deletions cut 2 bases from V and 4 bases from J, with 17 bases between. The chain's CDR3 is CASSLIRRGIRYGYTF. CDR3 DNA sequence: TGTGCCAGCAGTTTAATCCGGCGGGGTATCCGCTATGGCTACACCTTC.

The chain employs TRBV16 and TRBJ2-5, with D tentatively TRBD1 (5 bases). Trimming pared 4 bases from V and 5 bases from J, leaving 11 bases between. From germline, CDR1 is KGHSY and CDR2 FQNENV. CDR3 length: 13 amino acids. In DNA, the CDR3 is TGTGCCAGCAGCCGTAAGGGGATGGAGACCCAGTACTTC. The encoded protein is CASSRKGMETQYF. Full variable domain (remainder filled in from reference TRBV16 and TRBJ2-5): GEEVAQTPKHLVRGEGQKAKLYCAPIKGHSYVFWYQQVLKNEFKFLISFQNENVFDETGMPKERFSAKCLPNSPCSLEIQATKLEDSAVYFCASSRKGMETQYFGPGTRLLVL.

V is TRBV11-3 and J is TRBJ2-3; D unresolved. The V end was cut by 6 bases, the J end by 2 bases, with 9 bases between. The length of the CDR3 is 13 residues. The germline V gene has CDR1 SGHNT and CDR2 YENEEA. The DNA for the CDR3 is TGTGCCAGCAGTCACGGTCCCACAGATACGCAGTATTTT. Its protein is CASSHGPTDTQYF.

In the case of this clone: Other DNA variants within this sample encode the same CDR3. This chain joins TRBV19 and TRBJ1-4, with 11 bases aligning to TRBD1. Per germline, CDR1 LNHDA and CDR2 SQIVND (reference sequence). This CDR3 contains 15 residues. With 1 base clipped from V and 7 bases from J, the junction kept 2 bases outside the gene matches. CDR3 loop: CASSIAGTGGEKLFF. Written as DNA, the CDR3 is TGTGCCAGTAGTATAGCCGGGACAGGGGGTGAAAAACTGTTTTTT.

The J gene is TRBJ2-2, the V gene TRBV2; TRBD1 matches at 11 bases. The CDR3 has 13 amino acids. V lost 10 bases and J lost 6; bases outside the gene matches: 4. Germline CDR1 SNHLY, CDR2 FYNNEI. The CDR3 loop reads CANKGQGAGELFF. The CDR3 coding sequence is TGTGCCAACAAGGGACAGGGGGCCGGGGAGCTGTTTTTT.

The chain combines TRBV27 with TRBJ2-1; D might be TRBD1 (5 bases). V shed 11 bases and J shed 10 bases, with 15 bases lying between them. CDR3 length: 11 amino acids. Per the germline V gene, CDR1 is MNHEY and CDR2 is SMNVEV (reference sequence). The CDR3 nucleotides are TGTGCCGTAGGGGAAGTATGGGAGCAGTTCTTC. This translates into CAVGEVWEQFF.

The chain employs TRBV18 and TRBJ2-4, with D perhaps TRBD1 (6 bases). Looked up from germline, CDR1 is KGHSH and CDR2 is LQKENI. The CDR3 contains 16 residues. V lost 3 bases, J lost 7 bases, and 19 bases lay in between. The CDR3 coding sequence is TGTGCCAGCTCACCTCCCGGGACATCATCGGGGAACATTCAGTACTTC. Translation: CASSPPGTSSGNIQYF.

The chain employs TRBV14 and TRBJ2-7, with a tentative D call TRBD2 (6 bases). CDR3 length: 16 residues. V was shortened by 8 bases and J by 4 bases, with 24 bases between the two germline ends. Germline lookup yields CDR1 SGHDN and CDR2 FVKESK. This CDR3 is CASRFWRVISVYEQYF. The CDR3 bases are TGTGCCAGCCGGTTTTGGAGGGTGATCTCGGTTTACGAGCAGTACTTC.

This clone was picked up one time. The genes are TRBV6-5 and TRBJ2-7; 8 bases agree with TRBD1. The CDR3 sequence is 13 residues long. The V gene end was trimmed by 7 bases and the J gene end by 2 bases; junction bases not matched to a gene: 4. Germline assignment: CDR1 MNHEY and CDR2 SVGAGI. The CDR3 DNA follows: TGTGCCAGCACCTCGGGACAGGCCTACGAGCAGTACTTC. Translation gives CASTSGQAYEQYF.

The V call is TRBV6-1, the J call TRBJ1-4; D unresolved. The CDR3 covers 16 residues. Trimming shortened V by 0 bases and J by 2 bases, and 10 bases separated the two germline ends. From germline, CDR1 is MNHNS and CDR2 SASEGT. The CDR3 sequence is CASSEALSYTNEKLFF. The CDR3 DNA follows: TGTGCCAGCAGTGAAGCTCTAAGTTATACTAATGAAAAACTGTTTTTT.